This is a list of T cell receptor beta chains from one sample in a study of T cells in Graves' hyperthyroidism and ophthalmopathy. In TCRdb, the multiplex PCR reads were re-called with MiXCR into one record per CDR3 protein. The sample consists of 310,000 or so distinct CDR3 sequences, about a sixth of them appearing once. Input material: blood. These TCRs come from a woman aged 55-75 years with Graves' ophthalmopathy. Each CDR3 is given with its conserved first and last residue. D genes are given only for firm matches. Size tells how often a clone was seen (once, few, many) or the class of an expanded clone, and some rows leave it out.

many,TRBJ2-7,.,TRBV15,CATSREVADYEQYF,TGTGCCACCAGCAGAGAGGTCGCGGACTACGAGCAGTACTTC
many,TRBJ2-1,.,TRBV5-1,CASSLVGGAKQFF,TGCGCCAGCAGCTTGGTTGGGGGGGCTAAGCAGTTCTTC
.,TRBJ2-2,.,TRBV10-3,CAISPHDNTNTGELFF,TGTGCCATCAGTCCCCATGACAATACGAACACCGGGGAGCTGTTTTTT
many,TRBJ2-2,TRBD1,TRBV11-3,CASSPDGQGGTGELFF,TGTGCCAGCAGTCCTGATGGACAGGGAGGCACCGGGGAGCTGTTTTTT
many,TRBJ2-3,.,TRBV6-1,CASSKTSSASRSTDTQYF,TGTGCCAGCAGTAAAACATCTAGCGCGAGTCGCTCCACAGATACGCAGTATTTT
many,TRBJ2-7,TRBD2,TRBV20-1,CSASFPSPSAGGFHEQYF,TGCAGTGCTAGTTTCCCGTCCCCTAGTGCGGGAGGATTTCACGAGCAGTACTTC
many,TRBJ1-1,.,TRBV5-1,CASSLIGGKNTEAFF,TGCGCCAGCAGCTTGATTGGGGGGAAGAACACTGAAGCTTTCTTT
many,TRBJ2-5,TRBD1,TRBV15,CATSSGGQGRETQYF,TGTGCCACCAGCAGCGGTGGACAGGGTCGGGAGACCCAGTACTTC
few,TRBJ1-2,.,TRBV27,CASSLGRQMLGYTF,TGTGCCAGCAGTTTAGGGAGGCAAATGCTGGGCTACACCTTC
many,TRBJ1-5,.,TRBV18,CASSPEQVINQPQHF,TGTGCCAGCTCACCAGAACAGGTCATCAATCAGCCCCAGCATTTT
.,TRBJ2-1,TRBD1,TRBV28,CASKVPPGQGASEQFF,TGTGCCAGCAAAGTCCCGCCGGGACAGGGGGCCTCTGAGCAGTTCTTC
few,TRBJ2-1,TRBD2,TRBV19,CASSIGLAGGRTHEQFF,TGTGCCAGTAGTATTGGGCTAGCGGGAGGGCGAACCCATGAGCAGTTCTTC
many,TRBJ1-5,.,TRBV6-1,CASRSLTENSNQPQHF,TGTGCCAGCAGATCCCTGACAGAGAATAGCAATCAGCCCCAGCATTTT
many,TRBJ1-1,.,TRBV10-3,CAISESVVNTEAFF,TGTGCCATCAGTGAGTCGGTGGTGAACACTGAAGCTTTCTTT
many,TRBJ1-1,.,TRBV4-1,CASSQDRFTANTEAFF,TGCGCCAGCAGCCAAGACAGATTTACAGCGAACACTGAAGCTTTCTTT
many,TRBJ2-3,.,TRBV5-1,CASSSNPVTDTQYF,TGCGCCAGCAGCTCTAACCCGGTCACAGATACGCAGTATTTT
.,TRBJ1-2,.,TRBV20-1,CSAKGFGYTF,TGCAGTGCTAAAGGGTTCGGCTACACCTTC
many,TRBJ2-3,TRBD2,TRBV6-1,CASSDRGLAGEDTQYF,TGTGCCAGCAGTGATAGGGGACTAGCGGGAGAAGATACGCAGTATTTT
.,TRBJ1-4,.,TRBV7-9,CASSPEDRTNEKLFF,TGTGCCAGCAGCCCCGAGGACAGAACTAATGAAAAACTGTTTTTT
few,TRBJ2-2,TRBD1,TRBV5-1,CASRPTGGRSSGELFF,TGCGCCAGCAGACCGACAGGGGGTAGATCGTCCGGGGAGCTGTTTTTT
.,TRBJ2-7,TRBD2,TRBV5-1,CASSLGSVTSGRNYNEQYF,TGCGCCAGCAGCTTAGGTTCAGTTACTAGCGGGAGAAACTACAATGAGCAGTACTTC
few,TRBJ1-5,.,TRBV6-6,CASSYMLGSNQPQHF,TGTGCCAGCAGTTACATGTTGGGAAGCAATCAGCCCCAGCATTTT
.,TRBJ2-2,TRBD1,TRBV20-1,CSARGDRGSGELFF,TGCAGTGCTAGAGGGGACAGGGGCTCCGGGGAGCTGTTTTTT
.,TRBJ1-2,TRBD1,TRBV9,CASSVGGQGRVYGYTF,TGTGCCAGCAGCGTAGGGGGACAGGGAAGGGTCTATGGCTACACCTTC
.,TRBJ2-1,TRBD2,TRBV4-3,CASSQDGTSGRVQFF,TGCGCCAGCAGCCAAGATGGGACTAGCGGGAGGGTGCAGTTCTTC
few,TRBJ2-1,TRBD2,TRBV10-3,CAIGTSGYSYNEQFF,TGTGCCATCGGGACTAGCGGGTACTCCTACAATGAGCAGTTCTTC
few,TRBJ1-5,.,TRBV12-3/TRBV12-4,CASRGSWGGNQPQHF,TGTGCCAGCAGGGGATCATGGGGCGGCAATCAGCCCCAGCATTTT
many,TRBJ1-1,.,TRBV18,CASSRNSGNTEAFF,TGTGCCAGCTCACGTAACAGTGGGAACACTGAAGCTTTCTTT
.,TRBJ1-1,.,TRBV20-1,CSADRGRLTEAFF,TGCAGTGCTGACCGAGGACGCCTCACTGAAGCTTTCTTT
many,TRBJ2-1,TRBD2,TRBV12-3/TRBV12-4,CASSLRGGSFEQFF,TGTGCCAGCAGTTTGCGGGGGGGAAGTTTTGAGCAGTTCTTC
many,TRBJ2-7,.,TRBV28,CASSLFGNEQYF,TGTGCCAGCAGTTTATTCGGGAACGAGCAGTACTTC
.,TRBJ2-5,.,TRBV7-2,CASSPGGRQETQYF,TGTGCCAGCAGCCCCGGTGGGCGTCAAGAGACCCAGTACTTC
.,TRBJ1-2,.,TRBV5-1,CVSSLDGKSYGYTF,TGCGTCAGCAGCTTGGACGGGAAAAGCTATGGCTACACCTTC
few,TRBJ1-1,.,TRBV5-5,CASSLAWGLNAEAFF,TGTGCCAGCAGCTTGGCCTGGGGATTGAACGCTGAAGCTTTCTTT
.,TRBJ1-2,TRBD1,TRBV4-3,CASSQSQGGYYGYTF,TGCGCCAGCAGCCAATCACAGGGGGGATACTATGGCTACACCTTC
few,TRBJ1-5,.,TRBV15,CATSRSNQPQHF,TGTGCCACCAGCCGCAGCAATCAGCCCCAGCATTTT
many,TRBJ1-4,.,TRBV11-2,CASSETLTNEKLFF,TGTGCCAGCAGCGAGACATTGACTAATGAAAAACTGTTTTTT
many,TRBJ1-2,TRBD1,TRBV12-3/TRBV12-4,CASTIHGDRQGGYTF,TGTGCCAGCACCATCCATGGGGATCGACAGGGAGGCTACACCTTC
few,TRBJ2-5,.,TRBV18,CASSPARQGETQYF,TGTGCCAGCTCACCGGCTCGGCAGGGGGAGACCCAGTACTTC
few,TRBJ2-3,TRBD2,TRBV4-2,CASSHDLSRGRATDTQYF,TGTGCCAGCAGCCACGATCTCTCGCGCGGGAGGGCAACAGATACGCAGTATTTT
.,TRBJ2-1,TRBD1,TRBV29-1,CSVEDDQTGGQYNEQFF,TGCAGCGTTGAAGACGACCAAACAGGGGGCCAATACAATGAGCAGTTCTTC
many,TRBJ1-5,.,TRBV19,CASRWQRGNQPQHF,TGTGCCAGTAGGTGGCAACGCGGCAATCAGCCCCAGCATTTT
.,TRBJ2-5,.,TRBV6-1,CASRTEHLRETQYF,TGTGCCAGCAGGACAGAGCACTTGCGAGAGACCCAGTACTTC
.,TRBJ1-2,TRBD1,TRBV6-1,CASSYYFTSGGDGYTF,TGTGCCAGCAGTTATTACTTCACTTCAGGGGGGGATGGCTACACCTTC
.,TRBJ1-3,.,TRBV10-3,CAISPGHSSGNTIYF,TGTGCCATCAGTCCGGGACACAGCTCTGGAAACACCATATATTTT
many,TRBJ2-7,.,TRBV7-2,CASSPSTNYEQYF,TGTGCCAGCAGCCCTTCTACTAACTACGAGCAGTACTTC
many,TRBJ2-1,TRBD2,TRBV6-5,CASSYSWTSGGQQFF,TGTGCCAGCAGTTACTCTTGGACTAGCGGGGGGCAGCAGTTCTTC
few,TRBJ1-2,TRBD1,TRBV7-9,CASSYIGGSIERLYGYTF,TGTGCCAGCAGCTACATAGGGGGCTCGATTGAAAGGTTGTATGGCTACACCTTC
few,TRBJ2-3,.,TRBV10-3,CAISGDSLTDTQYF,TGTGCCATCAGTGGTGATAGTTTAACAGATACGCAGTATTTT